This T cell receptor (beta chain) was recorded in a study of shared clonotypes between healthy human individuals. Measured with immunoSEQ multiplex PCR; TCRdb has only the in-frame clones, and not every one. The data show hundreds of thousands of clones, around 92% seen once. This clone was detected once. Naive CD8 cells, CD45RO-negative and positively selected for CCR7, excluded terminally differentiated effector memory CD45RA+ cells. Material for sequencing was naive CD8+ T cells sorted from blood. This TCR was sampled from a man aged 30-40 years in good health.

The CDR3 coding sequence is TGTGCCAGCAGCTCTCCCGAGACAGGGAACACCGGGGAGCTGTTTTTT. This codes for CASSSPETGNTGELFF. This chain connects TRBV7-9 to TRBJ2-2; maybe TRBD1 (6 bases). The CDR3 covers 16 residues. In germline, CDR1 is SEHNR, CDR2 FQNEAQ (reference sequence). Trimming pared 4 bases from V and 1 base from J, leaving 13 bases between.